The 10 T cell receptor beta chains below come from one sample, sequenced in a study of T cells after yellow fever vaccination. TCRdb re-called the 5' RACE reads with MiXCR, one entry per CDR3 protein. This sample carries about 73,000 distinct CDR3 sequences, almost 8% of them seen once, and the ten largest clones take roughly 41%. Sequences were derived from CD8+ T cells sorted from PBMCs, sampled on the day of the yellow fever booster vaccination. The source of these receptors is a man aged 25 to 40 who received the YFV17D yellow fever vaccine.

This clonotype was seen ten or more times. The rearrangement links TRBV29-1 to TRBJ2-3; D remains unclear. The germline V gene encodes CDR1 SQVTM and CDR2 ANQGSEA. CDR3 length: 13 amino acids. Trimming took off 4 bases at V and 2 bases at J, with 10 bases between the two ends. The CDR3 DNA sequence: TGCAGCGTTGCCTCGGGTGACACAGATACGCAGTATTTT. It is translated as CSVASGDTDTQYF.

The chain carries TRBV29-1 and TRBJ2-2; 7 bases agree with TRBD2. Germline-derived CDR1 and CDR2 are SQVTM and ANQGSEA. V shed 0 bases and J 7 bases; nucleotides not matched to a gene: 11. There are 16 residues in the CDR3. The CDR3 loop reads CSVEDGVGGPVGELFF. CDR3 bases: TGCAGCGTTGAAGATGGCGTGGGAGGGCCCGTCGGGGAGCTGTTTTTT.

This clonotype was detected a few times. The V and J genes are TRBV6-5 and TRBJ1-2; tentative D call: TRBD1 (5 bases). Trimming removed 2 bases at V and 4 bases at J, with 17 bases between. The CDR3 sequence is 16 residues long. Per the germline V gene, CDR1 is MNHEY and CDR2 is SVGAGI. CDR3 residues: CASSYPMGGEAYGYTF. DNA for the CDR3: TGTGCCAGCAGTTACCCCATGGGGGGGGAGGCCTATGGCTACACCTTC.

CDR3 DNA sequence: TGTGCCAGCAGCGCACTGGGACAGGGGGCACTCACCTATGGCTACACCTTC. Its translation is CASSALGQGALTYGYTF. The chain uses TRBV9 and TRBJ1-2, with 12 bases that match TRBD1. Germline CDR1 reads SGDLS; CDR2 reads YYNGEE. The V gene end was trimmed by 3 bases and the J gene end by 4 bases; junction bases not matched to a gene: 10. The CDR3 consists of 17 residues.

The chain combines TRBV16 with TRBJ1-5; the D is unclear. The CDR3 runs 13 residues. CDR1 and CDR2 (germline): KGHSY, FQNENV. The V gene lost 6 bases and the J gene lost 4 bases, with 10 bases spanning the gap. The CDR3 DNA sequence: TGTGCCAGCAGGCCCCGATTTAATCAGCCCCAGCATTTT. It codes for CASRPRFNQPQHF.

The CDR3 region is CATSEGGSGDEQFF. The CDR3, as DNA: TGTGCCACCAGTGAAGGAGGGTCTGGGGATGAGCAGTTCTTC. The chain couples TRBV24-1 to TRBJ2-1; tentative D call: TRBD2 (6 bases). CDR3 length: 14 amino acids. V lost 4 bases and J lost 8, with 14 bases in between. Germline V gene sequence: CDR1 KGHDR, CDR2 SFDVKD.

CDR3 loop: CATRGGYEQYF. The CDR3, as DNA: TGTGCCACCCGCGGTGGATACGAGCAGTACTTC. The gene calls are TRBV6-5 and TRBJ2-7; no clear D. This CDR3 is built from 11 residues. Trimming took off 10 bases at V and 4 bases at J, with 11 bases between the two ends. Germline CDR1 and CDR2: MNHEY and SVGAGI.

This clonotype was seen ten or more times. The chain couples TRBV29-1 to TRBJ2-3; TRBD2 matches at 11 bases. J gave up 4 bases and V 4 bases, and 7 bases lay outside the gene matches. The length of the CDR3 is 15 residues. Germline lookup yields CDR1 SQVTM and CDR2 ANQGSEA. CDR3 nucleotide sequence: TGCAGCGTTGGGATACTAGCGGGAGTGGCAGATACGCAGTATTTT. This translates into CSVGILAGVADTQYF.

V and J are TRBV2 and TRBJ2-3; TRBD1 is a possible D gene (6 bases). In germline, CDR1 is SNHLY, CDR2 FYNNEI. The CDR3 covers 13 residues. Deletions cut 7 bases from V and 2 bases from J, with 10 bases between. The CDR3 sequence is CASTGTTTDTQYF. CDR3 nucleotides: TGTGCCAGCACGGGGACAACCACAGATACGCAGTATTTT.

This clonotype has a count of ten or more. The chain is built from TRBV9 and TRBJ2-7, with TRBD1 matching 7 bases. The germline V gene has CDR1 SGDLS and CDR2 YYNGEE. CDR3 length equals 16 residues. V trimming: 0 bases; J trimming: 0 bases; junction bases outside the gene matches: 6. The CDR3 DNA reads as TGTGCCAGCAGCGTAGCCGCAGGACAGGACTCCTACGAGCAGTACTTC. Residues: CASSVAAGQDSYEQYF.